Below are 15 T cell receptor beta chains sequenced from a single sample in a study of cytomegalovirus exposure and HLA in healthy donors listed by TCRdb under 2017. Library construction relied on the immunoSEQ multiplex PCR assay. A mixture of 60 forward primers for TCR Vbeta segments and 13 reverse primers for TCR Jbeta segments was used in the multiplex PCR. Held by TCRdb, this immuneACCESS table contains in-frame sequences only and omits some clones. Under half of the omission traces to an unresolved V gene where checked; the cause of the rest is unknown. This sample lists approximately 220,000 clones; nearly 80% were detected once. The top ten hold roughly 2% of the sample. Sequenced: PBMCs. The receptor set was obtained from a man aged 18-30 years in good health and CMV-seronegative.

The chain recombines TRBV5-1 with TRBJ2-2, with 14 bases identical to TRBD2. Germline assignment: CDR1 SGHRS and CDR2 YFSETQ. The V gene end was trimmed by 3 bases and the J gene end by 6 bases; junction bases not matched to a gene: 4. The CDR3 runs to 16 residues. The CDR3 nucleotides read TGCGCCAGCAGCTGGACTAGCGGGAGGATTCCCGGGGAGCTGTTTTTT. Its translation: CASSWTSGRIPGELFF.

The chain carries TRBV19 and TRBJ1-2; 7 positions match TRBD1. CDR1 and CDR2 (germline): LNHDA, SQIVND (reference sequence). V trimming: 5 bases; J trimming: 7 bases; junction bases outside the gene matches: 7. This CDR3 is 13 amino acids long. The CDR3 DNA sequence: TGTGCCAGTAGTCTATTTGACAGGGCTGGCTACACCTTC. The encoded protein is CASSLFDRAGYTF. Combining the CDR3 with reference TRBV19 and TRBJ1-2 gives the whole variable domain DGGITQSPKYLFRKEGQNVTLSCEQNLNHDAMYWYRQDPGQGLRLIYYSQIVNDFQKGDIAEGYSVSREKKESFPLTVTSAQKNPTAFYLCASSLFDRAGYTFGSGTRLTVV.

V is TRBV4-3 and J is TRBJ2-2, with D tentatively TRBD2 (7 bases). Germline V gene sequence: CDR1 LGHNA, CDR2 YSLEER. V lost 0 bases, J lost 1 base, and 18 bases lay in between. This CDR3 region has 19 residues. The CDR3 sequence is CASSQDRGGVVGNTGELFF. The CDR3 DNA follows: TGCGCCAGCAGCCAAGATAGGGGGGGGGTTGTGGGGAACACCGGGGAGCTGTTTTTT.

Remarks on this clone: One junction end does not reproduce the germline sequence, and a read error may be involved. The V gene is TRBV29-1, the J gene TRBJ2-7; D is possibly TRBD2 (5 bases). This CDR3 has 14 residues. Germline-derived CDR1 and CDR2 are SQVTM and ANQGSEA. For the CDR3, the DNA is TGCAGCGTCCTTTCGGACTTACCCTCCTACGAGCAGCACTTC. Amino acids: CSVLSDLPSYEQHF.

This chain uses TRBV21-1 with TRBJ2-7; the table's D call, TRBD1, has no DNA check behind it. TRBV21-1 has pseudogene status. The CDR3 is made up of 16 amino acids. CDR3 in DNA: TGTGCCAGCACCCCCTCGACAGAACTTACCGCCTACGAGCAGTACTTC. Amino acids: CASTPSTELTAYEQYF.

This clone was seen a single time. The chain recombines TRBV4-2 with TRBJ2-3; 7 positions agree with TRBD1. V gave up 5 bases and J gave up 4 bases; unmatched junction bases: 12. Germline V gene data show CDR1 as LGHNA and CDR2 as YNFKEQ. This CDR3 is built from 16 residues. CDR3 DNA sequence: TGTGCCAGCAGCAAGGGGGCCGAGGGGGCGGCAGATACGCAGTATTTT. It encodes CASSKGAEGAADTQYF.

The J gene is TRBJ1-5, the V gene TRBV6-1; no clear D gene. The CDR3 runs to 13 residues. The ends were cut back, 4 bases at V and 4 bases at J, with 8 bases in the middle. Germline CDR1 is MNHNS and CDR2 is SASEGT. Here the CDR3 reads CASSGQKNQPQHF. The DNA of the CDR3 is TGTGCCAGCAGTGGCCAGAAGAATCAGCCCCAGCATTTT.

CDR3 nucleotide sequence: TGTGCCAGTAGTATGGGGACAGGGAACGAGCAGTACTTC. The encoded protein is CASSMGTGNEQYF. V usage is TRBV19 and J usage is TRBJ2-7, with 9 bases that match TRBD1. Germline V gene lookup returns CDR1 LNHDA and CDR2 SQIVND (reference sequence). The CDR3 loop spans 13 amino acids. V lost 3 bases to trimming and J lost 5 bases; unmatched junction nucleotides: 2. Full variable domain (missing parts from reference TRBV19 and TRBJ2-7): DGGITQSPKYLFRKEGQNVTLSCEQNLNHDAMYWYRQDPGQGLRLIYYSQIVNDFQKGDIAEGYSVSREKKESFPLTVTSAQKNPTAFYLCASSMGTGNEQYFGPGTRLTVT.

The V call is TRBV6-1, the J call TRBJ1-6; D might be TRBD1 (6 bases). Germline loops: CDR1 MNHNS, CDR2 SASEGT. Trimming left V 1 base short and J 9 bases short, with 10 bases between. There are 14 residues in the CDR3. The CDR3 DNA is TGTGCCAGCAGTGAAGGGGGGCCGCTTTCACCCCTCCACTTT. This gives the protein CASSEGGPLSPLHF.

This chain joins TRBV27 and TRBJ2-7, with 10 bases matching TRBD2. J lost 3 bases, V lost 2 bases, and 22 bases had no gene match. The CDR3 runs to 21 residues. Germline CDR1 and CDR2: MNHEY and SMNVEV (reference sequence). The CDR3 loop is CASSLPPRTAGLAIRIYEQYF. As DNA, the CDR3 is TGTGCCAGCAGTTTACCCCCCCGTACGGCGGGACTAGCGATTAGGATCTACGAGCAGTACTTC.

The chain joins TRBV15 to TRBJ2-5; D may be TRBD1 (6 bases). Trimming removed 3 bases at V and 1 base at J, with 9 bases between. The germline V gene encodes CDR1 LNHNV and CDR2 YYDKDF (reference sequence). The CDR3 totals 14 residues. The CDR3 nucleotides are TGTGCCACCAGCAGGGGGGACACCCAAGAGACCCAGTACTTC. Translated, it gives CATSRGDTQETQYF. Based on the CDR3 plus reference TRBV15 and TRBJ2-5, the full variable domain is DAMVIQNPRYQVTQFGKPVTLSCSQTLNHNVMYWYQQKSSQAPKLLFHYYDKDFNNEADTPDNFQSRRPNTSFCFLDIRSPGLGDTAMYLCATSRGDTQETQYFGPGTRLLVL.

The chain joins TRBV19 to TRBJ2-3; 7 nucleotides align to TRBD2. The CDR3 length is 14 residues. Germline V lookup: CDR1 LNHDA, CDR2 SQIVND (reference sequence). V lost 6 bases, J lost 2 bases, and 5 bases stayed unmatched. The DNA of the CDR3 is TGTGCCAGTAGGCCGGGACTACACACAGATACGCAGTATTTT. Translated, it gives CASRPGLHTDTQYF.

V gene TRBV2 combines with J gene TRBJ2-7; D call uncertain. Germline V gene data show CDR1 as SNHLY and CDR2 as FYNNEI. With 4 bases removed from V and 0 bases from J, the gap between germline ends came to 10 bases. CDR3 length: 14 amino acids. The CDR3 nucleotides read TGTGCCAGCAGTGGGGCAGGCATCTCCTACGAGCAGTACTTC. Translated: CASSGAGISYEQYF.

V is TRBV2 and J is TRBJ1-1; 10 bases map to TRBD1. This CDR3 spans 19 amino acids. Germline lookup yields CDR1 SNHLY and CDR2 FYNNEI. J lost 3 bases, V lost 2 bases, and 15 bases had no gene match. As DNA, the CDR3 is TGTGCCAGCAGTGAACAACTACCAACACCCGGGACAGGGGACACTGAAGCTTTCTTT. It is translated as CASSEQLPTPGTGDTEAFF.

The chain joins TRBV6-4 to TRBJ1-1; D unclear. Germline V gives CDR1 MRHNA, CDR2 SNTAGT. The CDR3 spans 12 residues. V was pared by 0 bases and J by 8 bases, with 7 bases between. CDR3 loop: CASSDSSGEAFF. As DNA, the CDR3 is TGTGCCAGCAGTGACTCGTCAGGAGAAGCTTTCTTT.